This TCR beta chain was recovered during a study of T cell responses to AZD1222 COVID-19 vaccine. About the research overall: The study pooled second doses at about 4 or about 12 weeks.

Measured with immunoSEQ multiplex PCR; TCRdb has only the in-frame clones, and not every one. This table holds about 100,000 clones, 86% found once. Concerning this clone itself: The target antigen is unknown.

General observations from the study: Within unmutated variant regions lay the reported targets of nearly half of spike-specific TCRs. Donors were mostly white British, more females; clonal diversity possibly underestimated.

This CDR3 comprises 14 residues. CDR1 and CDR2 (germline): MDHEN, SYDVKM. V shed 6 bases and J 8 bases; nucleotides not matched to a gene: 8. The specimen comprised peripheral blood, sampled on day 0 of AZD1222 vaccination. The TCR originated in an adult in good health. The chain uses TRBV28 and TRBJ1-4; 8 bases match TRBD1. The CDR3 sequence is CASSKAGGGEKLFF. The CDR3 DNA follows: TGTGCCAGCAGCAAGGCAGGGGGCGGGGAAAAACTGTTTTTT.